This entry is about one TCR beta chain. Its specificity is not known. Sequencing used immunoSEQ multiplex PCR; TCRdb keeps in-frame clones, though not all of them. Counted here are about 77,000 clones, more than 85% occurring once; the ten biggest clones make up around 4.5%. The source of the sample is a study of T cell responses to AZD1222 COVID-19 vaccine. Points from the study as a whole: Unmutated regions of variants are reportedly targeted by nearly half of spike-specific TCRs. Only a handful of AZD1222 recipients, roughly 6 in all, had baseline seropositivity. The CD4 TCRs associated with vaccination extended across spike and predominated at 160-218 and 743-854.

The CDR3 covers 16 residues. V dropped 4 bases and J dropped 0 bases, with 15 bases sitting between them. In germline, CDR1 is MGHDK, CDR2 SYGVNS. This receptor was obtained from an adult who received the AZD1222 COVID-19 vaccine. The source material was peripheral blood, sampled 28 days after the second AZD1222 dose. The V and J genes are TRBV25-1 and TRBJ1-2; TRBD1 might be the D (5 bases). The CDR3: CASSGEGHTANYGYTF. The CDR3 bases are TGTGCCAGCAGTGGGGAGGGGCATACAGCTAACTATGGCTACACCTTC.